This is a list of T cell receptor beta chains from one sample in a study of CD8+ T cells in alopecia areata. TCRdb's copy holds only in-frame clones and misses some; the assay was immunoSEQ multiplex PCR. The sample records some 190,000 clones, around 49% being singletons. The sequenced sample was CD8+ T cells sorted from blood, obtained between weeks 51 and 52, from a patient treated with tofacitinib. Receptors were obtained from a human donor with alopecia areata. CDR3s include the opening cysteine and the closing phenylalanine or tryptophan. A D gene is named only where the DNA matches it firmly. Size values are once, few and many counts, or a class for expanded clones, and some rows have none.

TRBJ2-1 | few | TRBV29-1 | TRBD2 | CSVIAGNYNEQFF | TGCAGCGTTATAGCGGGGAACTACAATGAGCAGTTCTTC
TRBJ1-2 | once | TRBV25-1 | - | CASSSLGNYGYTF | TGTGCCAGCAGTTCCCTGGGGAACTATGGCTACACCTTC
TRBJ1-2 | - | TRBV4-1 | - | CASSLGRNYGYTF | TGTGCCAGCAGCTTGGGGCGCAACTATGGCTACACCTTC
TRBJ2-1 | - | TRBV5-1 | TRBD2 | CASSSGLADYNEQFF | TGCGCCAGCAGCTCTGGACTAGCGGATTACAATGAGCAGTTCTTC
TRBJ1-5 | once | TRBV2 | - | CASTGEEANQPQHF | TGTGCCAGCACCGGGGAGGAGGCCAATCAGCCCCAGCATTTT
TRBJ2-3 | - | TRBV7-6 | TRBD2 | CASSSGLAGGESEDTQYF | TGTGCCAGCAGCTCCGGGCTAGCGGGGGGGGAGTCAGAAGATACGCAGTATTTT
TRBJ2-1 | many | TRBV4-1 | TRBD2 | CASSQVERGGVDNEQFF | TGCGCCAGCAGCCAAGTCGAGCGGGGGGGCGTCGACAATGAGCAGTTCTTC
TRBJ2-3 | few | TRBV9 | - | CASSKSDTQYF | TGTGCCAGCAGTAAAAGTGATACGCAGTATTTT
TRBJ1-1 | - | TRBV29-1 | - | CSVQALAPNTEAFF | TGCAGCGTCCAGGCTTTAGCACCGAACACTGAAGCTTTCTTT
TRBJ1-5 | - | TRBV7-8 | - | CASEVVTQPQHF | TGTGCCAGCGAGGTTGTTACTCAGCCCCAGCATTTT
TRBJ2-5 | few | TRBV14 | - | CASSPYQETQYF | TGTGCCAGCAGCCCGTACCAAGAGACCCAGTACTTC
TRBJ1-1 | - | TRBV6-5 | - | CASSYGYTSEAFF | TGTGCCAGCAGTTACGGATACACCTCTGAAGCTTTCTTT
TRBJ1-2 | - | TRBV9 | - | CASKAANYGYTF | TGTGCCAGCAAAGCAGCAAACTATGGCTACACCTTC
TRBJ1-6 | - | TRBV4-2 | - | CASSQYTGQNSPLHF | TGTGCCAGCAGCCAGTATACTGGACAGAATTCACCCCTCCACTTT
TRBJ2-7 | - | TRBV10-1 | TRBD1 | CASSDSGTDYEQYF | TGCGCCAGCAGTGACTCCGGGACAGACTACGAGCAGTACTTC
TRBJ1-2 | - | TRBV27 | TRBD1 | CASSLGPGQGLTYGYTF | TGTGCCAGCAGTCTAGGACCGGGACAGGGGTTAACCTATGGCTACACCTTC
TRBJ1-1 | few | TRBV4-2 | - | CASRVGGQDTEAFF | TGTGCCAGCAGGGTTGGAGGGCAGGACACTGAAGCTTTCTTT
TRBJ2-1 | - | TRBV9 | TRBD1 | CASSPYDIGTGDLEQFF | TGTGCCAGCAGCCCTTACGATATCGGGACAGGGGACCTTGAGCAGTTCTTC
TRBJ1-3 | - | TRBV29-1 | - | CSVEVGRAGNTIYF | TGCAGCGTTGAAGTGGGCAGGGCTGGAAACACCATATATTTT
TRBJ2-1 | - | TRBV6-5 | - | CASSSSERYNEQFF | TGTGCCAGCAGTTCTAGCGAACGCTACAATGAGCAGTTCTTC
TRBJ2-5 | - | TRBV6-5 | - | CASSYLGQETQYF | TGTGCCAGCAGTTACCTGGGGCAAGAGACCCAGTACTTC
TRBJ2-5 | - | TRBV27 | - | CASSLRSLEETQYF | TGTGCCAGCAGTTTAAGAAGTCTGGAAGAGACCCAGTACTTC
TRBJ2-7 | - | TRBV25-1 | TRBD2 | CASSALAGGREQYF | TGTGCCAGCAGTGCACTAGCGGGGGGGCGCGAGCAGTACTTC
TRBJ2-7 | - | TRBV7-6 | - | CASSPGTNRGEQYF | TGTGCCAGCAGCCCAGGGACAAACCGGGGGGAGCAGTACTTC
TRBJ2-7 | few | TRBV18 | - | CASSQGNYEQYF | TGTGCCAGCTCACAAGGAAACTACGAGCAGTACTTC
TRBJ1-1 | - | TRBV29-1 | - | CSVEDSTEAFF | TGCAGCGTTGAAGACTCCACTGAAGCTTTCTTT
TRBJ1-1 | - | TRBV27 | - | CASSLGRLNTEAFF | TGTGCCAGCAGTTTAGGACGGCTGAACACTGAAGCTTTCTTT
TRBJ2-7 | - | TRBV18 | - | CASSGELYEQYF | TGTGCCAGCTCGGGGGAGCTCTACGAGCAGTACTTC
TRBJ2-1 | - | TRBV27 | - | CASSLLDGADEQFF | TGTGCCAGCAGTTTACTCGACGGCGCGGATGAGCAGTTCTTC
TRBJ1-1 | few | TRBV4-3 | - | CASSQDATAYTEAFF | TGCGCCAGCAGCCAAGATGCAACAGCGTACACTGAAGCTTTCTTT
TRBJ2-1 | few | TRBV29-1 | - | CSVVPGQGSGTYNEQFF | TGCAGCGTTGTCCCGGGACAGGGTAGCGGGACCTACAATGAGCAGTTCTTC
TRBJ2-5 | - | TRBV4-3 | - | CASSQVYSRQETQYF | TGCGCCAGCAGCCAAGTTTACAGCCGCCAAGAGACCCAGTACTTC
TRBJ1-2 | - | TRBV9 | - | CASTPAETYGYTF | TGTGCCAGCACCCCGGCGGAGACCTATGGCTACACCTTC
TRBJ1-2 | - | TRBV25-1 | - | CASSEYKGGANYGYTF | TGTGCCAGCAGTGAATACAAGGGAGGCGCTAACTATGGCTACACCTTC
TRBJ2-5 | - | TRBV30 | TRBD2 | CAWSVRGVETQYF | TGTGCCTGGAGTGTCCGGGGGGTGGAGACCCAGTACTTC
TRBJ2-4 | - | TRBV7-2 | TRBD1 | CASSTDRGIQYF | TGTGCCAGCAGCACGGACAGGGGTATTCAGTACTTC
TRBJ2-7 | - | TRBV5-4 | TRBD2 | CASSNGTSGDHEQYF | TGCGCCAGCAGCAATGGGACTAGCGGGGACCACGAGCAGTACTTC
TRBJ2-5 | - | TRBV5-4 | - | CASSLSASETQYF | TGTGCCAGCAGCTTAAGTGCGTCAGAGACCCAGTACTTC
TRBJ2-2 | few | TRBV6-5 | - | CASSYSNGAAGELFF | TGTGCCAGCAGTTACTCGAATGGGGCGGCCGGGGAGCTGTTTTTT
TRBJ1-4 | - | TRBV18 | - | CASSPGTGEKLFF | TGTGCCAGCTCACCCGGGACGGGAGAAAAACTGTTTTTT
TRBJ2-1 | - | TRBV4-1 | TRBD2 | CASSHRLAGDLAEQFF | TGCGCCAGCAGCCACAGACTAGCGGGGGACTTGGCGGAGCAGTTCTTC